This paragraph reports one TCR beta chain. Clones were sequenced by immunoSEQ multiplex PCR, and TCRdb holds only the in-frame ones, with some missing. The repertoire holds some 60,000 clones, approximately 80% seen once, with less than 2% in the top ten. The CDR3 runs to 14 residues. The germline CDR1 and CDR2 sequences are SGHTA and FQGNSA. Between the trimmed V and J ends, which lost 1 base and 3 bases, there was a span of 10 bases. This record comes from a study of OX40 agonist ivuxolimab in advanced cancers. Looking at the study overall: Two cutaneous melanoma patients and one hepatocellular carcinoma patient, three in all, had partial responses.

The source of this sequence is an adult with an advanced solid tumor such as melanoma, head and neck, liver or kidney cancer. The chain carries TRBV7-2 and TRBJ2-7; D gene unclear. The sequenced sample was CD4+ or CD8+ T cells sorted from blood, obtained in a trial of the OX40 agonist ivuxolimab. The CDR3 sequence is CASSLGLYNYEQYF. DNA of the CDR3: TGTGCCAGCAGCTTAGGACTGTACAACTACGAGCAGTACTTC.